The present TCR beta chain was sequenced within a study of OX40 agonist ivuxolimab in advanced cancers. General observations from the study: There were, on average, more expanded clones in CD8+ T cells than in CD4+.

The protocol was immunoSEQ multiplex PCR, while the TCRdb copy is restricted to in-frame clones and leaves out a portion. The sample consists of about 53,000 clones, more than 70% of them appearing once. Details on this clone: Its antigen is as yet unknown.

A history of autoimmune disease or systemic immunosuppression excluded patients. Germline values: CDR1 MNHEY, CDR2 SMNVEV (reference sequence). The CDR3 has 11 amino acids. The chain uses TRBV27 and TRBJ2-7, with TRBD2 identical over 8 bases. The source material was CD4+ or CD8+ T cells sorted from blood, sampled in a trial of the OX40 agonist ivuxolimab. The source of this sequence is an adult with an advanced solid tumor such as melanoma, head and neck, liver or kidney cancer. CDR3 nucleotides: TGTGAAAGCGGGAGTGGGTACGAGCAGTACTTC. Its protein product is CESGSGYEQYF.